The subject of this entry is one T cell receptor beta chain. This clonotype was recorded many times. Its antigen specificity is not known. The input lacks base qualities; no much larger clone sits a single base away. Spanning cysteine to phenylalanine, the CDR3 consists of 13 amino acids. Solely the CDR3 DNA is kept, with 39 bases framed from the first base. Taken from the germline V gene (reference sequence), the CDR1 and CDR2 loops are DFQATT and SNEGSKA. The trim is 3 bases for V and 6 bases for J, with a gap of 12 bases between the germline ends. The library was built by means of 5' RACE. Sequencing instrument: NextSeq 500. The TCR library protocol attached unique molecular identifiers to individual cDNA molecules to correct for sequencing error and PCR bias. Both TCR alpha and beta chains were sequenced, and tight co-correlation was observed between alpha and beta sequence abundances in each sample. The authors processed their data as follows. Decombinator V4 was used to annotate TCR sequences for V gene, J gene and CDR3. TCRs were defined as expanded if a significant change between any two time points was detected under a Poisson model with p below 0.0001. TCR abundances were normalised to the total number of TCRs sequenced per sample and were expressed as counts per million. MAIT TCRs were defined by TRAV1-2 paired with TRAJ12, TRAJ20 or TRAJ33, and iNKT TCRs by TRAV10 paired with TRAJ18. A search of VDJdb, accessed on 1 November 2021, was run for TCRs annotated to CMV, EBV and SARS-CoV-2, with TCRs annotated for multiple antigens excluded. TCRdb reworked the public reads: Q25 trimming with fastp, MiXCR clone assembly, productive beta chains retained. All rows with the same CDR3 protein become a single entry with the most common DNA and genes. What appears here as the V and J calls and clone size reflects TCRdb's work, not the paper's. A total of over 50,000 distinct CDR3 sequences appear in this sample, roughly an eighth of them only once. The ten largest make up 2.9% of the sample.

This sample is drawn from a study of early T cells in non-severe SARS-CoV-2 infection (dated by TCRdb to the early 2020s). Turning to the overall study: Because TCR sequencing was done on bulk RNA from unsorted whole blood, the alpha and beta chains could not be paired. The investigation overall reported the following: VDJdb matching was skewed toward anti-spike CD8 responses and likely underestimated virus-specific expansions by missing private and CD4 specificities.

The study was a case-control design nested within a healthcare worker cohort in London, UK, with weekly nasopharyngeal swab PCR tests and blood sampling. Healthcare workers were enrolled in the week of the UK lockdown, from 23 to 31 March 2020, and were followed every week for up to roughly 16 weeks. This TCR came from an adult who was a healthcare worker with PCR-confirmed SARS-CoV-2 infection or an uninfected control (not recorded which). The chain uses TRBV20-1 and TRBJ1-5, with the identity of the D gene unclear. Sequencing was carried out using whole blood. The bases are TGCAGTGCTAGTCGGGGATGGGGTCAGCCCCAGCATTTT. Its amino acids are CSASRGWGQPQHF.